This TCR beta chain was recovered during a study of shared T cell receptors in the human thymus. V was trimmed by 2 bases and J by 8 bases, leaving 10 bases between them. CDR1 SGHRS and CDR2 YFSETQ come from the germline V gene. The CDR3 is 13 amino acids. Using immunoSEQ multiplex PCR, the repertoire was profiled, and TCRdb retains in-frame clones only, with some absent. The sample carries over 650,000 clones, 70% to 90% recorded once. The sample also formed part of further work on human thymus T cells. This second report adds: Serving as donors were healthy Finnish infants, each of whom was having open corrective surgery for congenital heart defects. It was from resections taken during corrective heart surgery that the thymus tissue came. In thymic and blood repertoires alike, V and J usage looked biased. What related research reported was that thymic repertoires overlapped highly among unrelated individuals.

V gene TRBV5-1 combines with J gene TRBJ1-4; D possibly corresponds to TRBD1 (6 bases). Specimen: thymocytes. This sequence originates from a boy in the first two years of life with a congenital heart defect. CDR3 bases: TGCGCCAGCAGCTTCGGCGGACAGGAAAAACTGTTTTTT. Protein sequence: CASSFGGQEKLFF. The whole variable domain, filled in from reference TRBV5-1 and TRBJ1-4, reads KAGVTQTPRYLIKTRGQQVTLSCSPISGHRSVSWYQQTPGQGLQFLFEYFSETQRNKGNFPGRFSGRQFSNSRSEMNVSTLELGDSALYLCASSFGGQEKLFFGSGTQLSVL.